Listed here are 18 T cell receptor beta chains from one sample, sequenced in a study of shared T cell receptors in the human thymus. Profiled with immunoSEQ multiplex PCR; TCRdb holds only in-frame clones, not every one. The data contain approximately 660,000 clones, roughly 88% of them singletons. The same sample was also studied in work on human thymus T cells.

Material: thymocytes. These receptors originate from a boy in the first two years of life with a congenital heart defect.

The chain couples TRBV28 to TRBJ2-5; possibly TRBD1 for D (6 bases). CDR3 length: 18 amino acids. Germline-derived CDR1 and CDR2 are MDHEN and SYDVKM. The germline V and J ends were trimmed by 5 bases and 3 bases, with 25 bases remaining between them. The CDR3 loop is CASSRSTYRVRGKETQYF. The CDR3 nucleotides are TGTGCCAGCAGTCGGTCAACCTACAGGGTTAGGGGAAAAGAGACCCAGTACTTC.

The CDR3 sequence is CASNPTGQETQYF. The CDR3 DNA sequence: TGCGCCAGCAACCCGACGGGGCAAGAGACCCAGTACTTC. The chain links TRBV5-1 to TRBJ2-5; weak D call: TRBD2 (5 bases). Germline assignment: CDR1 SGHRS and CDR2 YFSETQ. The CDR3 is made up of 13 amino acids. Trimming removed 6 bases from V and 2 bases from J, with 11 bases in between.

The J gene is TRBJ2-2, the V gene TRBV27; 9 nucleotides agree with TRBD2. V shed 6 bases, J shed 5 bases, and the junction held 10 bases outside the gene matches. Looked up from germline, CDR1 is MNHEY and CDR2 is SMNVEV (reference sequence). CDR3 length equals 16 residues. The CDR3 spells CASRCNSGSGTGELFF. CDR3 in DNA: TGTGCCAGCAGATGTAATAGCGGGAGCGGTACCGGGGAGCTGTTTTTT.

The chain carries TRBV5-6 and TRBJ2-1, with D perhaps matching TRBD2 (5 bases). V dropped 4 bases and J dropped 0 bases, with 20 bases sitting between them. The germline gives CDR1 SGHDT, CDR2 YYEEEE. The CDR3 loop spans 18 amino acids. The CDR3 loop reads CASSARLGGGFSYNEQFF. The CDR3 DNA reads as TGTGCCAGCAGCGCCCGATTGGGTGGCGGGTTCTCCTACAATGAGCAGTTCTTC.

This chain joins TRBV29-1 and TRBJ1-2, with 8 bases matching TRBD1. Trimming took 6 bases from V and 4 from J; bases not matched to a gene: 7. Germline V gene data show CDR1 as SQVTM and CDR2 as ANQGSEA. The CDR3 has 13 amino acids. The CDR3 region has the DNA TGCAGCGTACCAGGACAGGGACCCTATGGCTACACCTTC. Translating it yields CSVPGQGPYGYTF.

This chain uses TRBV2 with TRBJ2-5; 9 bases map to TRBD2. The CDR3 consists of 16 residues. After removal of 8 bases from V and 4 bases from J, the junction contained 14 bases not matched to a gene. The germline gives CDR1 SNHLY, CDR2 FYNNEI. The CDR3 DNA sequence: TGTGCCAGCCTCCCTCCGCGGCGGGAGGGCCGAGAGACCCAGTACTTC. This sequence encodes CASLPPRREGRETQYF.

The rearrangement uses TRBV6-5 and TRBJ1-2, with D possibly being TRBD1 (5 bases). The CDR3 runs 14 residues. The V end was cut by 0 bases, the J end by 4 bases, with 9 bases between. The germline V gene has CDR1 MNHEY and CDR2 SVGAGI. In DNA form, the CDR3 reads TGTGCCAGCAGTTACTCGGGGCAGTCCTATGGCTACACCTTC. Residues: CASSYSGQSYGYTF.

This clone was recorded only once. The chain joins TRBV11-2 to TRBJ2-3, with 8 bases fitting TRBD1. Germline V gives CDR1 SGHAT, CDR2 FQNNGV. This CDR3 has 17 amino acids. V shed 4 bases, J shed 6 bases, and the junction held 15 bases outside the gene matches. CDR3 in amino acids: CASSYPTGTGSQDTQYF. The CDR3 DNA reads TGTGCCAGCAGCTACCCAACCGGGACAGGTTCGCAGGATACGCAGTATTTT.

The chain uses TRBV25-1 and TRBJ1-2; no firm D call. The CDR3 extends over 10 amino acids. V was pared by 3 bases and J by 8 bases, with 4 bases between. Germline assignment: CDR1 MGHDK and CDR2 SYGVNS. CDR3 amino acids: CASSEEGYTF. CDR3 sequence (DNA): TGTGCCAGCAGTGAGGAGGGCTACACCTTC.

The rearrangement uses TRBV27 and TRBJ2-7; 7 bases are a match to TRBD2. The CDR3 totals 15 residues. Germline CDR1 MNHEY, CDR2 SMNVEV (reference sequence). J was trimmed by 3 bases and V by 4 bases; bases with no gene match: 9. The CDR3 spells CASSCGRGELYEQYF. In DNA, the CDR3 is TGTGCCAGCAGTTGTGGGAGGGGAGAACTCTACGAGCAGTACTTC.

CDR3 sequence (DNA): TGTGCCAGCAGTTACGGGCTAGCTGACGGGGATACGCAGTATTTT. It translates to CASSYGLADGDTQYF. The chain employs TRBV6-5 and TRBJ2-3, with D tentatively TRBD2 (5 bases). In germline, CDR1 is MNHEY, CDR2 SVGAGI. V was clipped by 2 bases and J by 6 bases, with 15 bases between them. The CDR3 has 15 amino acids.

This clone was picked up a small number of times. The chain links TRBV4-3 to TRBJ2-7; 8 nucleotides match TRBD2. The germline CDR1 and CDR2 sequences are LGHNA and YSLEER. This CDR3 comprises 17 residues. V lost 0 bases, J lost 1 base, and 8 bases stayed unmatched. The CDR3 here is CASSQDWTGGPSYEQYF. Written as DNA, the CDR3 is TGCGCCAGCAGCCAAGATTGGACGGGAGGGCCATCCTACGAGCAGTACTTC.

The V call is TRBV29-1, the J call TRBJ1-4; no definite D call. From germline, CDR1 is SQVTM and CDR2 ANQGSEA. The CDR3 sequence is 11 residues long. CDR3 protein: CAGNFGEKLFF. The CDR3 DNA is TGCGCGGGAAACTTCGGGGAAAAACTGTTTTTT. The full variable domain, rest sourced from reference TRBV29-1 and TRBJ1-4, is SAVISQKPSRDICQRGTSLTIQCQVDSQVTMMFWYRQQPGQSLTLIATANQGSEATYESGFVIDKFPISRPNLTFSTLTVSNMSPEDSSIYLCAGNFGEKLFFGSGTQLSVL.

The chain couples TRBV15 to TRBJ2-2; 9 bases align to TRBD1. The CDR3 consists of 14 residues. Germline trimming cut 1 base from V and 6 bases from J; bases unmatched to any gene: 0. Germline V gene lookup returns CDR1 LNHNV and CDR2 YYDKDF (reference sequence). The CDR3 DNA sequence: TGTGCCACCAGCAGAGGGGACAGGGCCGGGGAGCTGTTTTTT. Its translation is CATSRGDRAGELFF.

The V gene is TRBV4-3, the J gene TRBJ2-1, with D perhaps TRBD2 (6 bases). The CDR3 is made up of 18 amino acids. The germline V and J ends were trimmed by 1 base and 8 bases, with 24 bases remaining between them. Germline assignment: CDR1 LGHNA and CDR2 YSLEER. The CDR3 sequence: CASSQVVGRRAKNYEQFF. CDR3 coding DNA: TGCGCCAGCAGCCAAGTTGTCGGTAGGAGGGCCAAGAACTATGAGCAGTTCTTC.

This chain links TRBV7-3 with TRBJ2-1; maybe TRBD1 (5 bases). The length of the CDR3 is 15 residues. From germline, CDR1 is SGHTA and CDR2 FQGTGA. Trimming removed 2 bases from V and 7 bases from J, with 15 bases in between. The CDR3 sequence: CASSLGQGPGNEQFF. The CDR3, as DNA: TGTGCCAGCAGCTTAGGGCAGGGCCCGGGTAATGAGCAGTTCTTC.

V and J are TRBV19 and TRBJ2-1, with TRBD2 identical over 12 bases. The CDR3 has 15 residues. The ends lost 9 bases at V and 5 bases at J; junction bases unmatched: 8. Germline values: CDR1 LNHDA, CDR2 SQIVND (reference sequence). CDR3 coding DNA: TGTGCCAGCTCTTGGACTAGCGGGACTAACAATGAGCAGTTCTTC. Translated, it gives CASSWTSGTNNEQFF.

V gene TRBV6-6 combines with J gene TRBJ2-5, with D possibly matching TRBD2 (5 bases). The CDR3 consists of 15 residues. V was pared by 0 bases and J by 5 bases, with 13 bases between. The V gene's germline CDR1 is MNHNY and CDR2 SVGAGI (reference sequence). The CDR3 DNA reads as TGTGCCAGCAGTTACTCGTTCGGGGAGTCGGAGACCCAGTACTTC. Translation gives CASSYSFGESETQYF.